These 28 T cell receptor beta chains share one sample of origin, sequenced in a study of T cell repertoires in cytomegalovirus infection. TCRdb redid the calling of the reads with MiXCR, one entry per CDR3 protein. The sample lists some 220,000 distinct CDR3 sequences; 9% to 15% were seen once. Sequences were obtained from PBMCs. All receptors derive from a human donor in good health (CMV status not recorded). Some clones in this sample may be carry-over from other donors' samples.

This clonotype showed up many times. J is TRBJ2-3 and V is TRBV11-2, with TRBD2 matching 13 bases. CDR1 is SGHAT and CDR2 is FQNNGV in the germline V gene. With 1 base clipped from V and 4 bases from J, the junction kept 2 bases outside the gene matches. CDR3 size: 16 residues. The CDR3 reads CASSLGTSGGPDTQYF. DNA for the CDR3: TGTGCCAGCAGCTTAGGGACTAGCGGGGGCCCAGATACGCAGTATTTT.

The sample holds a few counts of this clonotype. The rearrangement links TRBV13 to TRBJ2-7; TRBD1 matches at 9 bases. With V trimmed by 5 bases and J by 2 bases, 7 bases remained unmatched. This CDR3 contains 15 residues. Germline V gene lookup returns CDR1 PRHDT and CDR2 FYEKMQ (reference sequence). The CDR3, as DNA: TGTGCCAGCAGCGTGGACAGGGGACTCGCCTACGAGCAGTACTTC. Protein sequence: CASSVDRGLAYEQYF.

The chain joins TRBV20-1 to TRBJ2-4; 10 bases agree with TRBD2. Trimming cost V 6 bases and J 8 bases; bases outside gene matches: 13. From germline, CDR1 is DFQATT and CDR2 SNEGSKA (reference sequence). The CDR3 length is 15 residues. CDR3 amino acids: CSASRTSGKGDIQYF. The DNA of the CDR3 is TGCAGTGCATCCCGGACTAGCGGAAAAGGGGACATTCAGTACTTC.

The table lists this clonotype with a few counts. The rearrangement links TRBV2 to TRBJ1-1; D is undetermined. CDR3 size: 15 residues. Germline V gene data show CDR1 as SNHLY and CDR2 as FYNNEI. Trimming took off 1 base at V and 2 bases at J, with 11 bases between the two ends. CDR3 region: CASSEEGGGNTEAFF. CDR3 nucleotide sequence: TGTGCCAGCAGTGAAGAGGGAGGAGGTAACACTGAAGCTTTCTTT.

This clonotype was seen at least ten times. The chain has TRBV20-1 and TRBJ1-3; D gene ambiguous. V lost 3 bases and J lost 1, with 7 bases in between. Germline loops: CDR1 DFQATT, CDR2 SNEGSKA (reference sequence). The CDR3 covers 13 residues. The CDR3 DNA reads as TGCAGTGCTAGTTCTCCTTCTGGAAACACCATATATTTT. Translated: CSASSPSGNTIYF.

Many counts were recorded for this clonotype. This rearrangement joins TRBV19 to TRBJ1-5; 7 bases fit TRBD1. The CDR3 totals 16 residues. V lost 6 bases to trimming and J lost 2 bases; unmatched junction nucleotides: 10. The germline CDR1 and CDR2 sequences are LNHDA and SQIVND (reference sequence). The CDR3 sequence is CASRSSRGPGNQPQHF. The CDR3 bases are TGTGCCAGTAGGAGTTCGAGGGGGCCTGGCAATCAGCCCCAGCATTTT. The whole variable domain, remainder taken from reference TRBV19 and TRBJ1-5, is DGGITQSPKYLFRKEGQNVTLSCEQNLNHDAMYWYRQDPGQGLRLIYYSQIVNDFQKGDIAEGYSVSREKKESFPLTVTSAQKNPTAFYLCASRSSRGPGNQPQHFGDGTRLSIL.

This clonotype was recorded many times. V is TRBV7-6 and J is TRBJ2-3, with D possibly TRBD2 on 7 matching bases. The germline V and J ends were trimmed by 5 bases and 2 bases, with 14 bases remaining between them. The CDR3 loop spans 15 amino acids. The germline gives CDR1 SGHVS, CDR2 FNYEAQ. Here the CDR3 reads CASSGGRDYTDTQYF. In nucleotides, the CDR3 is TGTGCCAGCAGCGGGGGCCGGGACTACACAGATACGCAGTATTTT.

The V gene is TRBV18, the J gene TRBJ2-1, with 7 bases lining up with TRBD1. The CDR3 contains 14 residues. Trimming cost V 3 bases and J 10 bases; bases outside gene matches: 9. The germline CDR1 and CDR2 sequences are KGHSH and LQKENI. The CDR3 region has the DNA TGTGCCAGCTCACCCGAGACAGGGCTTGGGGAGCAGTTCTTC. Protein sequence: CASSPETGLGEQFF.

The chain carries TRBV30 and TRBJ2-7; 8 bases agree with TRBD2. With V trimmed by 5 bases and J by 7 bases, 16 bases remained unmatched. Germline CDR1 and CDR2: GTSNPN and SVGIG (reference sequence). The CDR3 extends over 15 amino acids. The CDR3 loop reads CAWDQGLGETGEQYF. The CDR3 bases are TGTGCCTGGGACCAGGGACTAGGCGAAACGGGTGAGCAGTACTTC.

The chain combines TRBV29-1 with TRBJ1-1; D is uncertain. Germline V CDR1 and CDR2: SQVTM, ANQGSEA. Between the trimmed V and J ends, which lost 2 bases and 11 bases, there was a span of 9 bases. The CDR3 contains 10 residues. The CDR3 bases are TGCAGCGTTGAAATTGAGGCGGCTTTCTTT. This gives the protein CSVEIEAAFF.

This clonotype was detected a few times. This chain joins TRBV29-1 and TRBJ1-1; D is uncertain. The CDR3 is 10 amino acids. Trimming left V 4 bases short and J 4 bases short, with 4 bases between. The germline CDR1 and CDR2 sequences are SQVTM and ANQGSEA. The CDR3 DNA is TGCAGCGTTGCATTCACTGAAGCTTTCTTT. It codes for CSVAFTEAFF.

This clonotype was seen ten or more times. The chain couples TRBV12-3 or TRBV12-4 to TRBJ1-2; maybe TRBD1 (6 bases). The length of the CDR3 is 13 residues. V lost 1 base and J 8 bases, leaving 11 bases between the germline ends. The CDR3 sequence is CASSLGGASGYTF. Here the CDR3 DNA reads TGTGCCAGCAGTTTAGGGGGGGCGTCCGGCTACACCTTC.

This clonotype has at least ten counts. The chain is built from TRBV7-2 and TRBJ2-1, with TRBD2 matching 15 bases. The length of the CDR3 is 16 residues. Germline CDR1 SGHTA, CDR2 FQGNSA. The ends lost 2 bases at V and 8 bases at J; junction bases unmatched: 4. The CDR3 spells CASSLRTSGRADEQFF. The CDR3 nucleotides are TGTGCCAGCAGCTTAAGGACTAGCGGGAGGGCCGATGAGCAGTTCTTC.

The chain links TRBV11-2 to TRBJ1-1; tentative D call: TRBD1 (5 bases). The germline gives CDR1 SGHAT, CDR2 FQNNGV. This CDR3 is 16 amino acids long. The germline V and J ends were trimmed by 1 base and 4 bases, with 16 bases remaining between them. The CDR3, as DNA: TGTGCCAGCAGCTTAGGAAAGGGGAATAAGGGCACTGAAGCTTTCTTT. Its translation is CASSLGKGNKGTEAFF.

This clonotype has at least ten counts. The CDR3 loop reads CASSYGQNTEAFF. CDR3 nucleotide sequence: TGTGCCAGCAGTTACGGACAGAACACTGAAGCTTTCTTT. V usage is TRBV6-5 and J usage is TRBJ1-1; D is perhaps TRBD1 (5 bases). Germline CDR1 MNHEY, CDR2 SVGAGI. The V and J ends lost 2 bases and 1 base respectively, with 5 bases between them. The CDR3 loop spans 13 amino acids.

This clonotype was seen many times. The gene calls are TRBV7-2 and TRBJ2-5; D possibly corresponds to TRBD2 (5 bases). This CDR3 is 14 amino acids long. Trimming removed 3 bases at V and 2 bases at J, with 10 bases between. CDR1 is SGHTA, CDR2 FQGNSA, per germline. CDR3 sequence (DNA): TGTGCCAGCAGCTTGAACGGGGTTCAAGAGACCCAGTACTTC. Amino acid sequence: CASSLNGVQETQYF. Complete variable domain (other parts from reference TRBV7-2 and TRBJ2-5): GAGVSQSPSNKVTEKGKDVELRCDPISGHTALYWYRQSLGQGLEFLIYFQGNSAPDKSGLPSDRFSAERTGGSVSTLTIQRTQQEDSAVYLCASSLNGVQETQYFGPGTRLLVL.

The V and J genes are TRBV5-3 and TRBJ1-2; TRBD1 might be the D (6 bases). TRBV5-3 is an open reading frame, and its role is uncertain. The ends were cut back, 8 bases at V and 2 bases at J, with 22 bases in the middle. The CDR3 consists of 16 residues. In DNA form, the CDR3 reads TGTGCCAGCAGCCCCACAGGGACCGAATGGAACTATGGCTACACCTTC. It specifies CASSPTGTEWNYGYTF.

V and J are TRBV25-1 and TRBJ2-7, with D maybe TRBD1 (5 bases). Trimming removed 5 bases at V and 3 bases at J, with 11 bases between. The CDR3 spans 13 residues. The V gene's germline CDR1 is MGHDK and CDR2 SYGVNS. CDR3 in amino acids: CASSTLQGYEQYF. The CDR3 nucleotides are TGTGCCAGCAGTACGCTTCAGGGCTACGAGCAGTACTTC.

The chain uses TRBV7-9 and TRBJ2-6; unclear D gene. The CDR3 runs 15 residues. V was pared by 10 bases and J by 3 bases, with 16 bases between. Germline assignment: CDR1 SEHNR and CDR2 FQNEAQ (reference sequence). The CDR3 DNA reads TGTGCCACCCTATTCGGGTTAGTTGGGGCCAACGTCCTGACTTTC. As protein: CATLFGLVGANVLTF.

The table lists this clonotype with a few counts. The chain is built from TRBV6-1 and TRBJ2-3; 8 bases line up with TRBD1. The CDR3 sequence is 13 residues long. V was clipped by 6 bases and J by 3 bases; unmatched bases: 2. Looked up from germline, CDR1 is MNHNS and CDR2 is SASEGT. The CDR3 coding sequence is TGTGCCAGCAGCGGGGACAGGACAGATACGCAGTATTTT. It codes for CASSGDRTDTQYF.

This clonotype was recorded at least ten times. This chain joins TRBV7-2 and TRBJ1-5; TRBD1 agrees at 12 bases. This CDR3 spans 18 amino acids. CDR1 is SGHTA and CDR2 is FQGNSA in the germline V gene. The V gene end was trimmed by 3 bases and the J gene end by 7 bases; junction bases not matched to a gene: 13. The CDR3 loop is CASSLSGTGGRFGQPQHF. CDR3 DNA sequence: TGTGCCAGCAGCTTGTCCGGGACAGGGGGCCGTTTTGGGCAGCCCCAGCATTTT.

This chain joins TRBV5-1 and TRBJ2-5; 7 bases agree with TRBD2. Germline V lookup: CDR1 SGHRS, CDR2 YFSETQ. The CDR3 is 16 amino acids. V lost 0 bases to trimming and J lost 0 bases; unmatched junction nucleotides: 5. CDR3: CASSLAASGHQETQYF. CDR3 in DNA: TGCGCCAGCAGCTTGGCGGCTAGCGGCCACCAAGAGACCCAGTACTTC.

This clonotype was found many times. This chain uses TRBV5-6 with TRBJ2-7; possible D gene TRBD1, 8 bases. The CDR3 length is 13 residues. V lost 5 bases to trimming and J lost 5 bases, with 14 bases between them. CDR1 is SGHDT and CDR2 is YYEEEE in the germline V gene. The CDR3 loop is CASSRTGRDEQYF. The CDR3 nucleotides are TGTGCCAGCAGTCGGACAGGGAGGGACGAGCAGTACTTC.

The table lists this clonotype with many counts. The J gene is TRBJ2-5, the V gene TRBV11-2; D is undetermined. Germline-derived CDR1 and CDR2 are SGHAT and FQNNGV. The V end was cut by 0 bases, the J end by 5 bases, with 19 bases between. The CDR3 runs to 17 residues. The CDR3, as DNA: TGTGCCAGCAGCTTAGATCGGCGGAGAACGGCCGTGGAGACCCAGTACTTC. It encodes CASSLDRRRTAVETQYF. Complete variable domain (other parts from reference TRBV11-2 and TRBJ2-5): EAGVAQSPRYKIIEKRQSVAFWCNPISGHATLYWYQQILGQGPKLLIQFQNNGVVDDSQLPKDRFSAERLKGVDSTLKIQPAKLEDSAVYLCASSLDRRRTAVETQYFGPGTRLLVL.

The chain has TRBV29-1 and TRBJ1-4; 11 nucleotides agree with TRBD1. Germline V gene data show CDR1 as SQVTM and CDR2 as ANQGSEA. Trimming removed 7 bases from V and 10 bases from J; junction bases left unmatched: 5. The CDR3 spans 12 residues. The CDR3, as DNA: TGCAGCGCTCCCGGGACAGGGGGAAAACTGTTTTTT. Translated: CSAPGTGGKLFF.

The chain recombines TRBV28 with TRBJ2-7; D is unresolved. The CDR3 sequence is 17 residues long. Between the trimmed V and J ends, which lost 2 bases and 0 bases, there was a span of 17 bases. Per the germline V gene, CDR1 is MDHEN and CDR2 is SYDVKM. As DNA, the CDR3 is TGTGCCAGCAGTTTAACGTTCGGCGGATCGAGCTCCTACGAGCAGTACTTC. This codes for CASSLTFGGSSSYEQYF.

V and J are TRBV4-2 and TRBJ2-7; D unclear. The CDR3 covers 15 residues. Looked up from germline, CDR1 is LGHNA and CDR2 is YNFKEQ. Trimming left V 0 bases short and J 1 base short, with 10 bases between. The CDR3 loop is CASSQDLSNSYEQYF. In DNA, the CDR3 is TGTGCCAGCAGCCAAGATCTTTCTAATTCCTACGAGCAGTACTTC.

This clonotype appeared many times. This sequence joins TRBV28 and TRBJ2-6, with a possible D match to TRBD1 (6 bases). The CDR3 totals 18 residues. The germline V gene encodes CDR1 MDHEN and CDR2 SYDVKM. V was cut by 6 bases and J by 0 bases, with 18 bases left in between. The CDR3 DNA is TGTGCCAGCAGCCTAATACAGGGATCTCACTCTGGGGCCAACGTCCTGACTTTC. Residues: CASSLIQGSHSGANVLTF.